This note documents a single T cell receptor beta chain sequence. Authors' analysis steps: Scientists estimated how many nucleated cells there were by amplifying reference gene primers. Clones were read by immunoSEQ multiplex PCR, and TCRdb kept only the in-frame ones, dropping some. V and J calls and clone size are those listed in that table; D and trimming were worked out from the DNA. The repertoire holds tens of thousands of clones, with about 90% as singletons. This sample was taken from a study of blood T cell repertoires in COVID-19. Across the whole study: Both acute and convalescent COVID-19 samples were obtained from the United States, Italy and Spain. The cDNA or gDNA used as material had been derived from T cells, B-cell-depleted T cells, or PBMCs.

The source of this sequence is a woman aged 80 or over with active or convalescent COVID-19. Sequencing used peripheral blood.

This CDR3 is CASIKEGGQPQHF. DNA of the CDR3: TGTGCCAGCATTAAAGAGGGTGGTCAGCCCCAGCATTTT. The J gene is TRBJ1-5, the V gene TRBV2; D is unresolved. CDR3 length: 13 residues. Germline values: CDR1 SNHLY, CDR2 FYNNEI. The V gene lost 7 bases and the J gene lost 6 bases, with 13 bases spanning the gap.